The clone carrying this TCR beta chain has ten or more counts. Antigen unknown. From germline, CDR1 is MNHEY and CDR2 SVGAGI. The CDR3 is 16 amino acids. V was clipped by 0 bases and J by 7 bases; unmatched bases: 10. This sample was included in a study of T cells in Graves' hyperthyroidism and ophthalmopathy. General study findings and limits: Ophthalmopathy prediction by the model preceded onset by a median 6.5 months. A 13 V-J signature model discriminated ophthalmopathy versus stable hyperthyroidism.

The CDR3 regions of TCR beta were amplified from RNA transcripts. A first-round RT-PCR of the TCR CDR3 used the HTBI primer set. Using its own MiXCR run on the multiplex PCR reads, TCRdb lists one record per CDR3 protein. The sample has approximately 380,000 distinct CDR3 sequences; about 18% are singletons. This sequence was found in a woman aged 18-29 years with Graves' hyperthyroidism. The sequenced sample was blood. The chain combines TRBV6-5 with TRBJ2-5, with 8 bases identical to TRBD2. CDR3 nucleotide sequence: TGTGCCAGCAGTTACTCTACCGGGGCGGGGGGCAGGACCCAGTACTTC. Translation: CASSYSTGAGGRTQYF.